This T cell receptor beta chain was observed in a study of blood T cells in healthy people across ages. Findings and limits, study-wide: Estimated diversity, derived from one million T cells, was regarded as an underestimate. There were more naive CD4+ cells and higher diversity in long-lived donors than in aged donors. No one knew whether donors had CMV, which possibly confounded expanded clonotype changes.

Together with a sample-barcoded 5' primer, a J-beta primer mix was included in a second PCR lasting about 7 to 11 cycles. TCRdb reprocessed the 5' RACE reads with MiXCR, giving one entry per CDR3 protein. Among about 1.4 million distinct CDR3 sequences listed, around 59% were seen once. Germline-derived CDR1 and CDR2 are SQVTM and ANQGSEA. Trimming took off 6 bases at V and 13 bases at J, with 31 bases between the two ends. The CDR3 covers 16 residues. This clonotype has just a few counts. Its antigen is unidentified. Each donor supplied roughly 9.2 milliliters of peripheral blood. Sequenced material: blood. The chain links TRBV29-1 to TRBJ2-4, with a tentative D call TRBD1 (7 bases). This receptor was obtained from a man younger than 30 in good health. Here the CDR3 reads CSVGGTAGPYYWEQYF. CDR3 bases: TGCAGCGTCGGCGGGACAGCAGGACCCTACTACTGGGAGCAGTACTTC.